These 20 T cell receptor beta chains were all obtained from the same sample, sequenced in a study of cytomegalovirus exposure and HLA in healthy donors. PCR primers comprised 60 Vbeta and 13 Jbeta primers. Profiled with immunoSEQ multiplex PCR; TCRdb holds only in-frame clones, not every one. The table records 100,000 or so clones, roughly 84% of them present only once. The material sequenced was PBMCs. Receptors originate from a woman aged 18-29 years in good health and CMV-seronegative.

This sequence joins TRBV6-1 and TRBJ2-3; tentative D call: TRBD2 (5 bases). Germline V lookup: CDR1 MNHNS, CDR2 SASEGT. V lost 7 bases to trimming and J lost 0 bases, with 8 bases between them. This CDR3 region has 13 residues. As DNA, the CDR3 is TGTGCCAGCATAACTAGGAGCACAGATACGCAGTATTTT. Translating it yields CASITRSTDTQYF.

The V call is TRBV18, the J call TRBJ2-7, with D perhaps matching TRBD1 (6 bases). The CDR3 runs 15 residues. CDR1 and CDR2 from the germline V gene are KGHSH and LQKENI. V shed 4 bases and J shed 5 bases, with 18 bases lying between them. CDR3 in amino acids: CASSLYRVGYHEQYF. CDR3 DNA: TGTGCCAGCTCACTTTACAGGGTTGGGTATCACGAGCAGTACTTC. Looking up the rest from reference TRBV18 and TRBJ2-7 gives the full variable domain: NAGVMQNPRHLVRRRGQEARLRCSPMKGHSHVYWYRQLPEEGLKFMVYLQKENIIDESGMPKERFSAEFPKEGPSILRIQQVVRGDSAAYFCASSLYRVGYHEQYFGPGTRLTVT.

V is TRBV30 and J is TRBJ2-2; D is uncertain. This CDR3 contains 13 residues. Per germline, CDR1 GTSNPN and CDR2 SVGIG (reference sequence). V was clipped by 1 base and J by 1 base, with 4 bases between them. CDR3 in DNA: TGTGCCTGGAGTGCGGTGAACACCGGGGAGCTGTTTTTT. Translating gives CAWSAVNTGELFF.

CDR3 sequence: CASTVEDLEGDYEQYF. CDR3 coding DNA: TGTGCCAGCACCGTGGAGGACCTGGAAGGCGACTACGAGCAGTACTTC. This chain connects TRBV28 to TRBJ2-7, with D possibly being TRBD2 (5 bases). V lost 7 bases and J lost 3, with 22 bases in between. CDR3 length: 16 amino acids. Germline V gives CDR1 MDHEN, CDR2 SYDVKM.

The chain uses TRBV2 and TRBJ2-7; TRBD1 is a possible D gene (6 bases). The V and J ends lost 6 bases and 1 base respectively, with 13 bases between them. Germline V gene sequence: CDR1 SNHLY, CDR2 FYNNEI. There are 14 residues in the CDR3. The CDR3 DNA sequence: TGTGCCAGCAGCGATGACAGGTCTTCCTACGAGCAGTACTTC. As protein: CASSDDRSSYEQYF.

V gene TRBV5-1 combines with J gene TRBJ2-1, with D maybe TRBD2 (6 bases). The length of the CDR3 is 14 residues. Germline V gene data show CDR1 as SGHRS and CDR2 as YFSETQ. V shed 0 bases and J shed 10 bases, with 14 bases lying between them. CDR3 DNA sequence: TGCGCCAGCAGCTTGGGGGGGGAATCCCGCGAGCAGTTCTTC. This encodes CASSLGGESREQFF.

V usage is TRBV7-8 and J usage is TRBJ1-1; weak D call: TRBD1 (6 bases). The CDR3 runs to 14 residues. Germline V gene data show CDR1 as SGHVS and CDR2 as FQNEAQ. Trimming took 3 bases from V and 4 from J, leaving 12 bases between them. The CDR3 DNA sequence: TGTGCCAGCAGCTTGGGGGGGCCCGGCACTGAAGCTTTCTTT. Amino acids: CASSLGGPGTEAFF.

The sample holds a few counts of this clone. The genes are TRBV4-1 and TRBJ2-3, with 12 bases identical to TRBD2. This CDR3 spans 21 amino acids. V dropped 1 base and J dropped 2; count of bases not matched to a gene: 16. Germline V CDR1 and CDR2: MGHRA, YSYEKL. The CDR3: CASSQGRGTSGSKQLTDTQYF. The CDR3 region has the DNA TGCGCCAGCAGCCAAGGCCGGGGGACTAGCGGGTCAAAGCAACTCACAGATACGCAGTATTTT.

The chain combines TRBV30 with TRBJ2-2; D remains ambiguous. Per germline, CDR1 GTSNPN and CDR2 SVGIG (reference sequence). V was clipped by 0 bases and J by 6 bases, with 14 bases between them. This CDR3 has 15 residues. CDR3 DNA: TGTGCCTGGAGTGTAACGGTTTCCTCCTCCGGGGAGCTGTTTTTT. Translating gives CAWSVTVSSSGELFF.

This chain joins TRBV2 and TRBJ2-3; the match to TRBD2 covers 9 bases. Germline CDR1 SNHLY, CDR2 FYNNEI. CDR3 size: 15 residues. V dropped 6 bases and J dropped 2; count of bases not matched to a gene: 6. The DNA for the CDR3 is TGTGCCAGCAGGGTAGCGGGAGAGCCCACAGATACGCAGTATTTT. Translated, it gives CASRVAGEPTDTQYF. Full variable domain (rest looked up from reference TRBV2 and TRBJ2-3): EPEVTQTPSHQVTQMGQEVILRCVPISNHLYFYWYRQILGQKVEFLVSFYNNEISEKSEIFDDQFSVERPDGSNFTLKIRSTKLEDSAMYFCASRVAGEPTDTQYFGPGTRLTVL.

The chain uses TRBV19 and TRBJ2-7, with D maybe TRBD1 (6 bases). Germline V gene sequence: CDR1 LNHDA, CDR2 SQIVND (reference sequence). V was trimmed by 1 base and J by 2 bases, leaving 12 bases between them. The CDR3 extends over 15 amino acids. DNA of the CDR3: TGTGCCAGTAGTATAGGACAGGAGTCAACCTACGAGCAGTACTTC. This sequence encodes CASSIGQESTYEQYF. Based on the CDR3 plus reference TRBV19 and TRBJ2-7, the full variable domain is DGGITQSPKYLFRKEGQNVTLSCEQNLNHDAMYWYRQDPGQGLRLIYYSQIVNDFQKGDIAEGYSVSREKKESFPLTVTSAQKNPTAFYLCASSIGQESTYEQYFGPGTRLTVT.

V gene TRBV16 combines with J gene TRBJ2-1; 7 bases agree with TRBD1. Germline lookup yields CDR1 KGHSY and CDR2 FQNENV. The CDR3 sequence is 15 residues long. Trimming cost V 3 bases and J 2 bases; bases outside gene matches: 4. The CDR3: CASSHRQGPYNEQFF. The CDR3 DNA follows: TGTGCCAGCAGCCACCGACAGGGACCCTACAATGAGCAGTTCTTC. The variable domain in full, completed from reference TRBV16 and TRBJ2-1, reads GEEVAQTPKHLVRGEGQKAKLYCAPIKGHSYVFWYQQVLKNEFKFLISFQNENVFDETGMPKERFSAKCLPNSPCSLEIQATKLEDSAVYFCASSHRQGPYNEQFFGPGTRLTVL.

The chain uses TRBV6-6 and TRBJ2-2; the match to TRBD1 covers 10 bases. Trimming removed 6 bases from V and 0 bases from J; junction bases left unmatched: 4. The CDR3 sequence is 16 residues long. Germline V gives CDR1 MNHNY, CDR2 SVGAGI (reference sequence). Here the CDR3 DNA reads TGTGCCAGCAGCGGGACAGGGGATACGAACACCGGGGAGCTGTTTTTT. Residues: CASSGTGDTNTGELFF.

V usage is TRBV9 and J usage is TRBJ2-3; 7 nucleotides match TRBD2. There are 17 residues in the CDR3. CDR1 is SGDLS and CDR2 is YYNGEE in the germline V gene. V lost 6 bases, J lost 4 bases, and 17 bases stayed unmatched. CDR3 loop: CASTPTLGGSYADTQYF. The CDR3, as DNA: TGTGCCAGCACCCCCACGCTGGGGGGGTCATATGCAGATACGCAGTATTTT.

The V call is TRBV7-3, the J call TRBJ2-3; 9 bases match TRBD2. CDR1 and CDR2 (germline): SGHTA, FQGTGA. The CDR3 covers 15 residues. The V gene end was trimmed by 2 bases and the J gene end by 4 bases; junction bases not matched to a gene: 4. The CDR3 sequence: CASSLAGGLADTQYF. The CDR3 DNA follows: TGTGCCAGCAGCTTAGCGGGAGGGCTGGCAGATACGCAGTATTTT.

The CDR3 loop reads CAWRETGVYEQYF. The CDR3 DNA reads TGTGCCTGGAGAGAGACAGGGGTTTACGAGCAGTACTTC. This sequence joins TRBV30 and TRBJ2-7; 8 bases agree with TRBD1. The CDR3 spans 13 residues. Germline CDR1 is GTSNPN and CDR2 is SVGIG (reference sequence). V was pared by 3 bases and J by 4 bases, with 5 bases of the junction left unmatched.

The chain links TRBV19 to TRBJ2-6; 10 bases are shared with TRBD1. The length of the CDR3 is 17 residues. Germline assignment: CDR1 LNHDA and CDR2 SQIVND (reference sequence). J gave up 2 bases and V 6 bases, and 7 bases lay outside the gene matches. The CDR3 sequence is CASSPGTGVAGANVLTF. The CDR3 nucleotides read TGTGCCAGTAGCCCCGGGACAGGGGTCGCTGGGGCCAACGTCCTGACTTTC. Full variable domain (missing parts from reference TRBV19 and TRBJ2-6): DGGITQSPKYLFRKEGQNVTLSCEQNLNHDAMYWYRQDPGQGLRLIYYSQIVNDFQKGDIAEGYSVSREKKESFPLTVTSAQKNPTAFYLCASSPGTGVAGANVLTFGAGSRLTVL.

The chain joins TRBV6-1 to TRBJ2-3, with 7 bases identical to TRBD1. J gave up 3 bases and V 7 bases, and 4 bases lay outside the gene matches. CDR3 size: 13 residues. Per the germline V gene, CDR1 is MNHNS and CDR2 is SASEGT. The CDR3 loop reads CASTTGETDTQYF. CDR3 coding DNA: TGTGCCAGCACCACAGGGGAAACAGATACGCAGTATTTT.

V gene TRBV11-2 combines with J gene TRBJ2-5; D not certain. Between the trimmed V and J ends, which lost 3 bases and 2 bases, there was a span of 22 bases. CDR1 is SGHAT, CDR2 FQNNGV, per germline. The CDR3 sequence is 18 residues long. The CDR3 is CASSFVGNWRVSQETQYF. CDR3 DNA: TGTGCCAGCAGCTTTGTCGGCAACTGGAGAGTCTCACAAGAGACCCAGTACTTC.

The gene calls are TRBV7-3 and TRBJ2-7; weak D call: TRBD1 (6 bases). Germline lookup yields CDR1 SGHTA and CDR2 FQGTGA. Trimming removed 5 bases from V and 2 bases from J, with 10 bases in between. The CDR3 totals 13 residues. CDR3 DNA: TGTGCCAGCAGCCCCAGGGGAACCTACGAGCAGTACTTC. Protein: CASSPRGTYEQYF.